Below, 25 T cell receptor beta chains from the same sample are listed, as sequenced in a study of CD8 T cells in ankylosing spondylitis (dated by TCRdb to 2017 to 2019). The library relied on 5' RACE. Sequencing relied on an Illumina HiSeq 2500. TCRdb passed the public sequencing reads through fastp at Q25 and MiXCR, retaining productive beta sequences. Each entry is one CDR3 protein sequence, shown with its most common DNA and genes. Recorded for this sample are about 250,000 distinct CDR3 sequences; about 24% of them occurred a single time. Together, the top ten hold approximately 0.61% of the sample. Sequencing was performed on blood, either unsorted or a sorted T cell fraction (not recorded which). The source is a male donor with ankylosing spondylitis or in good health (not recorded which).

The DNA of the CDR3 is TGCAGTGCTGGGAGGGGTAGCGGCCAACCGTATAGCACAGATACGCAGTATTTT. This codes for CSAGRGSGQPYSTDTQYF. This chain connects TRBV20-1 to TRBJ2-3; 7 bases fit TRBD2. This CDR3 has 18 residues. The J segment lost 0 bases and the V segment lost 5 bases, leaving 17 bases of the junction unmatched. The germline V gene encodes CDR1 DFQATT and CDR2 SNEGSKA (reference sequence).

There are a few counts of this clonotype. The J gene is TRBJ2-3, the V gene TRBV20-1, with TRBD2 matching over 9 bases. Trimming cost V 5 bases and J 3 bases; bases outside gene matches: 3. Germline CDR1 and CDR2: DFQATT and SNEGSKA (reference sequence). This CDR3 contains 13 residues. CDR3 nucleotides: TGCAGTGCTCAAGCGGGGGGTACAGATACGCAGTATTTT. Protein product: CSAQAGGTDTQYF.

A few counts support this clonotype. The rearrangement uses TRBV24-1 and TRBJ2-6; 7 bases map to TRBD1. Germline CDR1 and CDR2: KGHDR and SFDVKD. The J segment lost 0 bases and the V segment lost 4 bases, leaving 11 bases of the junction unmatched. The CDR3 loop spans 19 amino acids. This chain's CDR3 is CATSDPGGRTTSGANVLTF. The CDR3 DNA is TGTGCCACCAGTGACCCAGGGGGACGGACGACCTCTGGGGCCAACGTCCTGACTTTC.

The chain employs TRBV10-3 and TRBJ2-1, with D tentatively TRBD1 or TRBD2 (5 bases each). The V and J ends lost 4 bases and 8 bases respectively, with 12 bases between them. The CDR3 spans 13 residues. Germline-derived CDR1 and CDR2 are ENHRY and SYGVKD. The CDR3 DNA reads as TGTGCCATCAGTGGGGGGTCTTCGGATGAGCAGTTCTTC. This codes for CAISGGSSDEQFF.

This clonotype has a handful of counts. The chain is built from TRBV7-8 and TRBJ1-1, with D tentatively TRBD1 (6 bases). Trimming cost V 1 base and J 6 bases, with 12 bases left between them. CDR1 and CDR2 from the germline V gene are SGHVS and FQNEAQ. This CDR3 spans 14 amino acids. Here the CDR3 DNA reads TGTGCCAGCAGCTTAGGACAGGCGCGACCTGAAGCTTTCTTT. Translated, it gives CASSLGQARPEAFF.

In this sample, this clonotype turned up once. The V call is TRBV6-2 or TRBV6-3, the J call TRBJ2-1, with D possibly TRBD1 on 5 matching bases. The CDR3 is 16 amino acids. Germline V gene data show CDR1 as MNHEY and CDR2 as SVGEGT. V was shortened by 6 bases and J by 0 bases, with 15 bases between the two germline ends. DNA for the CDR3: TGTGCCAGCAGCTACAGGCAGGTTAGCTCCTACAATGAGCAGTTCTTC. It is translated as CASSYRQVSSYNEQFF.

The DNA of the CDR3 is TGTGCCAGCAGCTTAGGATTGGCGCGAGGAGATACGCAGTATTTT. This translates into CASSLGLARGDTQYF. The V and J genes are TRBV7-6 and TRBJ2-3; D not resolved. This CDR3 has 15 amino acids. Trimming shortened V by 1 base and J by 5 bases, and 13 bases separated the two germline ends. Germline CDR1 reads SGHVS; CDR2 reads FNYEAQ. The full variable domain, with the rest looked up from reference TRBV7-6 and TRBJ2-3, is GAGVSQSPRYKVTKRGQDVALRCDPISGHVSLYWYRQALGQGPEFLTYFNYEAQQDKSGLPNDRFSAERPEGSISTLTIQRTEQRDSAMYRCASSLGLARGDTQYFGPGTRLTVL.

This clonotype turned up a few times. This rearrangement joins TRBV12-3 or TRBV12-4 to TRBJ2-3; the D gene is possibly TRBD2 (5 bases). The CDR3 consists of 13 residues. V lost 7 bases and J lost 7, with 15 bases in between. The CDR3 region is CASTNGVSYTQYF. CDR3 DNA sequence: TGTGCCAGCACGAACGGGGTCAGTTATACGCAGTATTTT.

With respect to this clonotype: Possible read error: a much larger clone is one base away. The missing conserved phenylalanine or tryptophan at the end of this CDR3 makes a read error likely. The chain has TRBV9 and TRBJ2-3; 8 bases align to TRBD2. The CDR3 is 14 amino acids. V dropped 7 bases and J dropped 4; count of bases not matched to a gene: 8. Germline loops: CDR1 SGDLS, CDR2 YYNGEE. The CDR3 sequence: CASANGGASDTQYL. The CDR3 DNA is TGTGCCAGCGCGAACGGGGGGGCCTCAGATACGCAGTATCTT.

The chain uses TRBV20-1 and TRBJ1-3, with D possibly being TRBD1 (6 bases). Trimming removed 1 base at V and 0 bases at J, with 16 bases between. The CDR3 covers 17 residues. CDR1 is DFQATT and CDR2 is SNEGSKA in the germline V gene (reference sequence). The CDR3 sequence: CSARGLGHPSSGNTIYF. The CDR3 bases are TGCAGTGCTAGAGGGTTGGGACACCCGAGCTCTGGAAACACCATATATTTT.

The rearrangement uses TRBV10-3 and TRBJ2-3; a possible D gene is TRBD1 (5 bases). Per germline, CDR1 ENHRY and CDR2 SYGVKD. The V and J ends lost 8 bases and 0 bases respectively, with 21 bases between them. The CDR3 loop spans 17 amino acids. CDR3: CAIFASHRLSSTDTQYF. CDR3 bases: TGTGCCATCTTCGCATCCCACAGGCTATCAAGCACAGATACGCAGTATTTT.

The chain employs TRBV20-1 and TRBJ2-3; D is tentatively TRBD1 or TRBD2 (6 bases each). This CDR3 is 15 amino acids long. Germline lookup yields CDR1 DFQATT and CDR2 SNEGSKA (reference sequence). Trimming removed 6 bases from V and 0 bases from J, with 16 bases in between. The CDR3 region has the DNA TGCAGTGCGCCGGGGGCTCCAGTTAGCACAGATACGCAGTATTTT. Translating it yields CSAPGAPVSTDTQYF.

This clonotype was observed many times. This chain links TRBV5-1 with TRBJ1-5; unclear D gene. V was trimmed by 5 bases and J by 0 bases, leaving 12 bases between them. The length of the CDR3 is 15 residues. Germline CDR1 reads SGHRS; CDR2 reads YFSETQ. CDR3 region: CASREELSSNQPQHF. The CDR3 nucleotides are TGCGCCAGCAGGGAGGAACTATCTAGCAATCAGCCCCAGCATTTT.

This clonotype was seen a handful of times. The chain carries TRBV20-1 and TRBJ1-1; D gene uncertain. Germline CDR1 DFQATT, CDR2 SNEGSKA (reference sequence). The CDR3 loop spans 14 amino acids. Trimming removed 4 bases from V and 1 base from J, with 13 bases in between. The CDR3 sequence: CSAIGPGRNTEAFF. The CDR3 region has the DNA TGCAGTGCTATAGGTCCTGGAAGGAACACTGAAGCTTTCTTT.

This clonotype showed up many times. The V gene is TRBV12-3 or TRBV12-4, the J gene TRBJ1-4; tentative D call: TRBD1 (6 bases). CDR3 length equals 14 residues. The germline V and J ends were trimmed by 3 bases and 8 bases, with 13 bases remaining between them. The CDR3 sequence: CASSFLQGGEKLFF. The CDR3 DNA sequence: TGTGCCAGCAGTTTTCTACAGGGTGGGGAAAAACTGTTTTTT.

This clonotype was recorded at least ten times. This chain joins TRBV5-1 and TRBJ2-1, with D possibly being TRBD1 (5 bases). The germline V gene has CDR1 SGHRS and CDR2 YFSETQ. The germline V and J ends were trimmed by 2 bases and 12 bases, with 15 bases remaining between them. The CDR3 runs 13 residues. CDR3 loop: CASSFLTEIGQFF. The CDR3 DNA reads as TGCGCCAGCAGCTTCCTGACAGAAATCGGGCAGTTCTTC.

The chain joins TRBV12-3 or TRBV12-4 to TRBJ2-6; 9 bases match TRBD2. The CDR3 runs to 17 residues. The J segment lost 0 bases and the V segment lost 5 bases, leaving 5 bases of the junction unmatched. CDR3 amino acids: CASSRGLATSGANVLTF. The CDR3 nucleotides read TGTGCCAGCAGTAGGGGACTAGCAACCTCTGGGGCCAACGTCCTGACTTTC.

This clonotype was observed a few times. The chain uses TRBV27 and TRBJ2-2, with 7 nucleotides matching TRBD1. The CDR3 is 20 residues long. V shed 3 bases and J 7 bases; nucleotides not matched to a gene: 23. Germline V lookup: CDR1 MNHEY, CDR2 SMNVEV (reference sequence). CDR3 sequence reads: CASSFRAVLQTGRRIGELFF. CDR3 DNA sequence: TGTGCCAGCAGTTTCAGGGCTGTATTGCAGACAGGGCGTCGTATCGGGGAGCTGTTTTTT.

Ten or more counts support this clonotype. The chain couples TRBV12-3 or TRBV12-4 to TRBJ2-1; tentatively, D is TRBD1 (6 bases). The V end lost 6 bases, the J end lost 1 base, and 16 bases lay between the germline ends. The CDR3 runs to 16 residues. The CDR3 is CASRPVSTGSYNEQFF. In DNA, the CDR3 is TGTGCCAGCAGACCGGTCTCCACAGGGTCCTACAATGAGCAGTTCTTC.

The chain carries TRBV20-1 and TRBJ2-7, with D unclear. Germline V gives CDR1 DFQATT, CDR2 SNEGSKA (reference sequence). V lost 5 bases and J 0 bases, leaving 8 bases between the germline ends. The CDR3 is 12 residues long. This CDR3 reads CSARRYSYEQYF. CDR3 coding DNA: TGCAGTGCTCGACGGTACTCCTACGAGCAGTACTTC.

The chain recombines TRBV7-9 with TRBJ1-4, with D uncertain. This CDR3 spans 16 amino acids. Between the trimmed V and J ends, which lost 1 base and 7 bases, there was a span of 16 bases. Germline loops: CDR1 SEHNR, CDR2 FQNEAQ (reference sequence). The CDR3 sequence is CASSLEFRLMGEKLFF. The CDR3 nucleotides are TGTGCCAGCAGCTTAGAGTTCCGGTTGATGGGTGAAAAACTGTTTTTT.

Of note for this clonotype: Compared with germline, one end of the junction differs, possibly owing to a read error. In DNA form, the CDR3 reads TGTGCCAGCAGTTTTGGGGGTAACTATGGCTACATCTTC. This translates into CASSFGGNYGYIF. The chain combines TRBV12-3 or TRBV12-4 with TRBJ1-2, with a possible D match to TRBD1 (5 bases). This CDR3 is built from 13 residues.

This CDR3 is CSAAPLAEETQYF. The CDR3 DNA reads TGCAGTGCTGCCCCACTAGCGGAGGAGACCCAGTACTTC. The rearrangement joins TRBV20-1 to TRBJ2-5; 8 bases map to TRBD2. Germline CDR1 and CDR2: DFQATT and SNEGSKA (reference sequence). V trimming: 5 bases; J trimming: 5 bases; junction bases outside the gene matches: 7. The CDR3 is 13 residues long.

The CDR3 is CASSPPGRRDEAFF. For the CDR3, the DNA is TGTGCCAGCAGTCCGCCCGGGAGAAGGGATGAAGCTTTCTTT. The chain combines TRBV12-3 or TRBV12-4 with TRBJ1-1; D gene ambiguous. V dropped 5 bases and J dropped 7 bases, with 17 bases sitting between them. This CDR3 is 14 amino acids long.

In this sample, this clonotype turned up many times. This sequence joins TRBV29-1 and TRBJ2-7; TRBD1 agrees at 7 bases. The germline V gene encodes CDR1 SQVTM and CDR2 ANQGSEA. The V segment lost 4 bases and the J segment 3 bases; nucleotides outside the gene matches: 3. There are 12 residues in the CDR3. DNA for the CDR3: TGCAGCGTTGTCCGGGACAGCTACGAGCAGTACTTC. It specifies CSVVRDSYEQYF.